This paragraph reports one TCR beta chain. Its cognate antigen has yet to be identified. Base qualities are not recorded, but no much larger clone differs from it by a single base. The data derive from a study of response to subunit inactivated influenza vaccine listed by TCRdb under 2018. About the investigation overall: Deep quantitative profiling of the T cell receptor repertoire was used in the study to follow responses to a trivalent subunit inactivated influenza vaccine.

Library construction relied on RT-PCR. Reads for this sample came from an Illumina HiSeq 2500. Starting from the raw public reads, TCRdb applied fastp trimming at Q25, assembled clones with MiXCR and retained in-frame beta chains. Merged by CDR3 protein, the rows form single entries marked with the most common genes and DNA. The sample table shows fewer than 600,000 distinct CDR3 sequences, and approximately 6.9% are seen once. The top ten clonotypes cover roughly 13% of the sample. General findings and caveats noted by the study authors: The authors proposed that each seasonal influenza vaccination may bring in only a limited number of new T cells.

Spanning cysteine to phenylalanine, the CDR3 consists of 16 amino acids. Of the read, only the CDR3 DNA is kept; its 48 bases are in frame from base 1. V trim: 1 base; J trim: 1 base; unmatched bases: 7. The germline V gene gives CDR1 as SGHRS and CDR2 as YFSETQ. The chain employs TRBV5-1 and TRBJ1-1; TRBD1 matches 7 bases in the middle. This material consisted of PBMCs from blood, taken approximately 25 months after vaccination. The clonotype comes from a man aged 50 to 69 who received an inactivated influenza vaccine. Donor details come from another sample of the same person, matched by shared clones. The DNA reads as follows: TGCGCCAGCAGCTTGCAGACAGGGCGAGGGAACACTGAAGCTTTCTTT. Its coded protein is CASSLQTGRGNTEAFF.